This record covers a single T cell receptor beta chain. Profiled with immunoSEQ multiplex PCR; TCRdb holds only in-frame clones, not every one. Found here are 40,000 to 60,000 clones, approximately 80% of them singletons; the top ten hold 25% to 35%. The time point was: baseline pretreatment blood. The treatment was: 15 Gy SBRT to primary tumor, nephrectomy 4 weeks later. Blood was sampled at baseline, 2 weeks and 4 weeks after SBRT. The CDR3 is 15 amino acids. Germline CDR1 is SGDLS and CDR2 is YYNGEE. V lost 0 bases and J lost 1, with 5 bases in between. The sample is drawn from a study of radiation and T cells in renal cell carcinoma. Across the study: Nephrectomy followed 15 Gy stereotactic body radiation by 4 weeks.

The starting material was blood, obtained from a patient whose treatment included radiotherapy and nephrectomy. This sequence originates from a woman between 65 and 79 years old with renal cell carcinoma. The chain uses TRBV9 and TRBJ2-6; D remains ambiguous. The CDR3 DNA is TGTGCCAGCAGCGTAGGGAGTTCTGGGGCCAACGTCCTGACTTTC. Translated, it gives CASSVGSSGANVLTF.